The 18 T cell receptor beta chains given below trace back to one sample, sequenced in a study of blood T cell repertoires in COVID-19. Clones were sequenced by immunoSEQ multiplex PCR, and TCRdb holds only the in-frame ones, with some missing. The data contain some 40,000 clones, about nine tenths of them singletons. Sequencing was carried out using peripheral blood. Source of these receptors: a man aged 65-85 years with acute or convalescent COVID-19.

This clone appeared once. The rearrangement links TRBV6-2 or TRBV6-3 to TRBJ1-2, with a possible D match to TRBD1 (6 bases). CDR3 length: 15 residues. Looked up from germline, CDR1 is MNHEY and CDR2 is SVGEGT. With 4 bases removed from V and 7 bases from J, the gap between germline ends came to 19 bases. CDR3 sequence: CASSLPLEGESGYTF. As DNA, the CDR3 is TGTGCCAGCAGTTTACCCCTAGAGGGGGAGAGTGGCTACACCTTC.

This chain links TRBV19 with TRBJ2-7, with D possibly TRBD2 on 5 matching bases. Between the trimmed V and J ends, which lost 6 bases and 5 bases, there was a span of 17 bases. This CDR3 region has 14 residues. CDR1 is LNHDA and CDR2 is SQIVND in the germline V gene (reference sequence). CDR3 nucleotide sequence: TGTGCCAGTAGAGAGGGAGATAGTAGCCACGAGCAGTACTTC. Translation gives CASREGDSSHEQYF.

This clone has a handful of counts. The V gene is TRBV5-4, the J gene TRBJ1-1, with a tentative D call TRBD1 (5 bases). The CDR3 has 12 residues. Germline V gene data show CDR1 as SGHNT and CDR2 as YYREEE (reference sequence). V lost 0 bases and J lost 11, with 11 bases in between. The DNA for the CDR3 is TGTGCCAGCAGCTTGGGTAGCAGGGTCGCTTTCTTT. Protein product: CASSLGSRVAFF.

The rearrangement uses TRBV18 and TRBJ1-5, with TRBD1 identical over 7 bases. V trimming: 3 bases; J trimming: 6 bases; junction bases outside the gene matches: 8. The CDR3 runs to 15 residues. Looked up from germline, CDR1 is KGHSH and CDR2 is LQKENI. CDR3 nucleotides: TGTGCCAGCTCACCTAACAGGGGTGAGGGTCAGCCCCAGCATTTT. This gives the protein CASSPNRGEGQPQHF.

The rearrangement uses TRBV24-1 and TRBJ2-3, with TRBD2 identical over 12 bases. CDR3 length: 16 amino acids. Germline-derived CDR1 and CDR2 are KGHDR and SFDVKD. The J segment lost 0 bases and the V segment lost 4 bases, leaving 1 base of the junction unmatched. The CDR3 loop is CATSEGTSGSTDTQYF. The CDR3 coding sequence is TGTGCCACCAGTGAAGGGACTAGCGGGAGCACAGATACGCAGTATTTT.

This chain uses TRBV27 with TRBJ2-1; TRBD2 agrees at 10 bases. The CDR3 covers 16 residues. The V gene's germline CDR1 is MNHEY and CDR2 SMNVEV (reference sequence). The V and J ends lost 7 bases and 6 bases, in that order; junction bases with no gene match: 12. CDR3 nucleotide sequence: TGTGCCAGCATGAGGATAGCGGGAGGTTCGTTCAATGAGCAGTTCTTC. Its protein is CASMRIAGGSFNEQFF.

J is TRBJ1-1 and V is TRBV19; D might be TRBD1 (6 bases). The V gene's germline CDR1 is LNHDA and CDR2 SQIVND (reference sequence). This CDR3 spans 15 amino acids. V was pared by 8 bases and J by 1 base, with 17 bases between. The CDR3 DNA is TGTGCCAGTGGATCAGGGGCGTTCGAGAACACTGAAGCTTTCTTT. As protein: CASGSGAFENTEAFF.

The CDR3 nucleotides are TGCGCCAGCAGCCAAATCGAAGGGGGTGCAGGGTGGACCGGGGAGCTGTTTTTT. Amino acid sequence: CASSQIEGGAGWTGELFF. This chain links TRBV4-1 with TRBJ2-2; weak D call: TRBD1 (6 bases). This CDR3 spans 18 amino acids. Germline loops: CDR1 MGHRA, CDR2 YSYEKL. Between the trimmed V and J ends, which lost 2 bases and 5 bases, there was a span of 21 bases.

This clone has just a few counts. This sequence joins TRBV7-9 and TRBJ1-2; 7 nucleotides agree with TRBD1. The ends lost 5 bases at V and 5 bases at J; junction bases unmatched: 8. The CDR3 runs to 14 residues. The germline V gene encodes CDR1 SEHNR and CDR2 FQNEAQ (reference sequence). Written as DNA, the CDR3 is TGTGCCAGCAGCGGCAACAGGGGAGATTATGGCTACACCTTC. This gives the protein CASSGNRGDYGYTF.

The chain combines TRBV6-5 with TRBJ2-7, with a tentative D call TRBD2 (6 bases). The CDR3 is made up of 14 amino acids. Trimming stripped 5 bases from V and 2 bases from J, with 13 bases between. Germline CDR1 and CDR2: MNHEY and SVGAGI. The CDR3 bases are TGTGCCAGCAGTATTGGGCGGGGCACCTACGAGCAGTACTTC. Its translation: CASSIGRGTYEQYF.

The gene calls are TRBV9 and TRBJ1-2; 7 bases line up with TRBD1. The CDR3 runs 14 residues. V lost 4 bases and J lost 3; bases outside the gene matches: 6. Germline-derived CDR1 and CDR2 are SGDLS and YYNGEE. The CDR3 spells CASSRTGVDYGYTF. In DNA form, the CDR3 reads TGTGCCAGCAGCAGAACAGGGGTAGACTATGGCTACACCTTC.

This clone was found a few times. CDR3 region: CSVTQRGITDTQYF. The DNA for the CDR3 is TGCAGCGTTACCCAGCGGGGGATTACAGATACGCAGTATTTT. The rearrangement joins TRBV29-1 to TRBJ2-3; 8 bases agree with TRBD2. Germline V lookup: CDR1 SQVTM, CDR2 ANQGSEA. V gave up 5 bases and J gave up 3 bases; unmatched junction bases: 7. There are 14 residues in the CDR3.

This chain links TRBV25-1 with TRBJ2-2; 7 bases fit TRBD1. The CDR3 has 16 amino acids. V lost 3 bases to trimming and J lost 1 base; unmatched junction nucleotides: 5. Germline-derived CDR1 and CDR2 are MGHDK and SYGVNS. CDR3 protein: CASSDPRQGNTGELFF. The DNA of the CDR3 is TGTGCCAGCAGTGATCCTCGACAGGGGAACACCGGGGAGCTGTTTTTT.

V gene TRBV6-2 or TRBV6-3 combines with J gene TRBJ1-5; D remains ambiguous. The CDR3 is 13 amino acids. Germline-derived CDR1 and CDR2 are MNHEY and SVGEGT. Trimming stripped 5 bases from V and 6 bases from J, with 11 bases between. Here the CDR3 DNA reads TGTGCCAGCAGTCAGAGGACTGGTCAGCCCCAGCATTTT. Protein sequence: CASSQRTGQPQHF.

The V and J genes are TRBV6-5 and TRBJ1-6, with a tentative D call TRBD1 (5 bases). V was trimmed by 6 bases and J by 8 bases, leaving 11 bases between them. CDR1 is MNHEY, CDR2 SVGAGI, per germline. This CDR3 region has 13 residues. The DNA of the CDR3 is TGTGCCAGCAGCCGGACACCAGATTCACCCCTCCACTTT. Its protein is CASSRTPDSPLHF.

CDR3 sequence reads: CASSLGQPVTEAFF. The CDR3 DNA reads as TGTGCCAGCAGCTTGGGACAGCCGGTGACTGAAGCTTTCTTT. The chain recombines TRBV7-2 with TRBJ1-1; 7 nucleotides line up with TRBD1. The CDR3 sequence is 14 residues long. Trimming cost V 3 bases and J 5 bases; bases outside gene matches: 6. The germline CDR1 and CDR2 sequences are SGHTA and FQGNSA.

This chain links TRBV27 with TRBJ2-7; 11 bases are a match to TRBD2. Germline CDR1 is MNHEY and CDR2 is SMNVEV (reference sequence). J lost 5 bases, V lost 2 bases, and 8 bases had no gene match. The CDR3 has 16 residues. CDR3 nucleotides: TGTGCCAGCAGTTTAATCACTAGCGGGAGTTTGAACGAGCAGTACTTC. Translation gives CASSLITSGSLNEQYF.

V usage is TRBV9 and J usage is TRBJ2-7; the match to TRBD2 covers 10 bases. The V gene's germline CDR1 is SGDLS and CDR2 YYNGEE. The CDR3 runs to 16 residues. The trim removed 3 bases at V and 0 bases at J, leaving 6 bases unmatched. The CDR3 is CASSAGGLAHSYEQYF. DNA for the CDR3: TGTGCCAGCAGCGCAGGGGGACTAGCGCACTCCTACGAGCAGTACTTC. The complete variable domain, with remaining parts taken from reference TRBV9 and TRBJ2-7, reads DSGVTQTPKHLITATGQRVTLRCSPRSGDLSVYWYQQSLDQGLQFLIQYYNGEERAKGNILERFSAQQFPDLHSELNLSSLELGDSALYFCASSAGGLAHSYEQYFGPGTRLTVT.